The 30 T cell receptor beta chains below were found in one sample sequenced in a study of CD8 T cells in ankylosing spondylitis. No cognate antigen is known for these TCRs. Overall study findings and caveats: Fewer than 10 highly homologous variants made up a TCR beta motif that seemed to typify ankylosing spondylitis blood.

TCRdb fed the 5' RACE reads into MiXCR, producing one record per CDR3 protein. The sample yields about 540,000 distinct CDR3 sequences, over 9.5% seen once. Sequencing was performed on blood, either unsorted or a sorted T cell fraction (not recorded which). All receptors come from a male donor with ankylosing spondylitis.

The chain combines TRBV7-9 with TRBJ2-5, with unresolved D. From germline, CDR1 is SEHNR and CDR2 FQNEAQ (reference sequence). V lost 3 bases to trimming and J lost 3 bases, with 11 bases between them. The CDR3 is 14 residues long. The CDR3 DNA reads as TGTGCCAGCAGCTTTTACCCAAACGAAGAGACCCAGTACTTC. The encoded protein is CASSFYPNEETQYF.

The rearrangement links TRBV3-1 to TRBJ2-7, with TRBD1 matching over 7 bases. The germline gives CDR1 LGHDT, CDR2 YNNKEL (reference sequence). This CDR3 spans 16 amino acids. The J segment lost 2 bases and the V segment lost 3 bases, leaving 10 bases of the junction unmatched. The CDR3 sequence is CASSQGAGTAAYEQYF. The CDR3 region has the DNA TGTGCCAGCAGCCAGGGGGCCGGGACAGCGGCCTACGAGCAGTACTTC.

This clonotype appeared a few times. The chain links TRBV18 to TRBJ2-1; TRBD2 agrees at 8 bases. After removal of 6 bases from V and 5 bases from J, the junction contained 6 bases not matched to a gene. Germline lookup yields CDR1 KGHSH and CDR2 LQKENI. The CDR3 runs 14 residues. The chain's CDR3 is CASSPGGKDNEQFF. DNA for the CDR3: TGTGCCAGCTCCCCGGGGGGGAAAGACAATGAGCAGTTCTTC.

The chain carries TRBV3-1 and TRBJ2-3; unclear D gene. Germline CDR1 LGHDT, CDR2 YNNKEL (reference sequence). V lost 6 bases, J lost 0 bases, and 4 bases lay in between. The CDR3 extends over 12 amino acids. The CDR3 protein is CASRYSTDTQYF. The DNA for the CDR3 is TGTGCCAGCAGATACAGCACAGATACGCAGTATTTT.

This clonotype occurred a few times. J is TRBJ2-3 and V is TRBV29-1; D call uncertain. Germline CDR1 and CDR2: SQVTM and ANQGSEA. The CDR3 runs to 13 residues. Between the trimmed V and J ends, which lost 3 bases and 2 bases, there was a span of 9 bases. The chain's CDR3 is CSVEPDTTDTQYF. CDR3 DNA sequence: TGCAGCGTTGAGCCTGATACCACAGATACGCAGTATTTT.

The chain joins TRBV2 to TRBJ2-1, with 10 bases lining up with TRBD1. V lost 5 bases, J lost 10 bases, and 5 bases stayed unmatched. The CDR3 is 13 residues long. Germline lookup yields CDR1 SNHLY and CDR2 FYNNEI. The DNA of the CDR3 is TGTGCCAGCAGTCCGACAGGGGGCAGGGAGCAGTTCTTC. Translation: CASSPTGGREQFF.

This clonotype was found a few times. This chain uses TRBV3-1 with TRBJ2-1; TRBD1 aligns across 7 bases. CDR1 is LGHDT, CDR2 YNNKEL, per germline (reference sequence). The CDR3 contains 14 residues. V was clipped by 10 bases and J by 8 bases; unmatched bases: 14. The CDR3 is CATKPDRPPDEQFF. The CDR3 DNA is TGTGCCACCAAACCGGACAGGCCCCCGGATGAGCAGTTCTTC.

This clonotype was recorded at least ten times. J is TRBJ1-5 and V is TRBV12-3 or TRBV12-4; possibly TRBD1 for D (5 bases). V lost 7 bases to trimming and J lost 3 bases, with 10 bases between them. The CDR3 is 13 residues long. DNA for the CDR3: TGTGCCAGCAAAAGACAGCTCAATCAGCCCCAGCATTTT. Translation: CASKRQLNQPQHF.

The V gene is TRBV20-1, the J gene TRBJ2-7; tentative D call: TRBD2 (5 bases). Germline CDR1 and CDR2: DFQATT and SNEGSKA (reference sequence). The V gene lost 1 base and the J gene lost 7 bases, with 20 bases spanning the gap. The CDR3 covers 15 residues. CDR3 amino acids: CSARVVEGMLGEQYF. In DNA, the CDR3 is TGCAGTGCTAGAGTTGTTGAGGGTATGCTGGGTGAGCAGTACTTC.

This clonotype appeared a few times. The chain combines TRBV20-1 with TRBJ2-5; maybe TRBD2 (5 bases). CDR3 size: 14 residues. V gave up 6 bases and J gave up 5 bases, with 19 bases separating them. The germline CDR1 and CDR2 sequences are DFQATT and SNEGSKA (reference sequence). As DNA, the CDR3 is TGCAGTGCCCCTCGACCAGTATCGGGGGAGACCCAGTACTTC. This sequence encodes CSAPRPVSGETQYF.

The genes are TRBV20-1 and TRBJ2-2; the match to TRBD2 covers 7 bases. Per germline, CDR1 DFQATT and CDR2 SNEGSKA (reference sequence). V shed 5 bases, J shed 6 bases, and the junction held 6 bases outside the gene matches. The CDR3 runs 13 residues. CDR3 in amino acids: CSAFGGRAGELFF. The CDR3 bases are TGCAGTGCTTTCGGTGGGAGGGCCGGGGAGCTGTTTTTT.

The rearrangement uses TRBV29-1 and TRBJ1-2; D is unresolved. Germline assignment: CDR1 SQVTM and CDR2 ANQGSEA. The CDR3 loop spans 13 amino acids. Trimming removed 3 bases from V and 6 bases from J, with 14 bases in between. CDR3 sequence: CSVEGVQGNGYTF. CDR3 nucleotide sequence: TGCAGCGTTGAGGGAGTACAAGGCAATGGCTACACCTTC.

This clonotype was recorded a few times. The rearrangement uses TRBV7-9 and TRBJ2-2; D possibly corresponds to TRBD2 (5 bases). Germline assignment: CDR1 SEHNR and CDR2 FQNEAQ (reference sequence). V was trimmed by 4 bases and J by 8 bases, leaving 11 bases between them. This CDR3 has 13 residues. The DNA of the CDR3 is TGTGCCAGCAGCTCCGTGGGAGAGGGGGAGCTGTTTTTT. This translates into CASSSVGEGELFF.

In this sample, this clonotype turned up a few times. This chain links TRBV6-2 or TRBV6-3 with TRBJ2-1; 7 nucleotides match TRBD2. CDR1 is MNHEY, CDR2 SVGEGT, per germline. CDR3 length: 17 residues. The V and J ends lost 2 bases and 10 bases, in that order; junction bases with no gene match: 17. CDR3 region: CASSYPPGLSTRIEQFF. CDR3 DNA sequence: TGTGCCAGCAGTTACCCGCCGGGACTAAGTACCAGGATCGAGCAGTTCTTC.

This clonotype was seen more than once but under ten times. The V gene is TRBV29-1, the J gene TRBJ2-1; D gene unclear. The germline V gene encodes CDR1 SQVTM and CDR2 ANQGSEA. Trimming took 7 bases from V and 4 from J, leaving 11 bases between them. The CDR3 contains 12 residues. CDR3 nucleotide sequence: TGCAGCGGCCGCGGCCTTTACAATGAGCAGTTCTTC. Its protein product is CSGRGLYNEQFF.

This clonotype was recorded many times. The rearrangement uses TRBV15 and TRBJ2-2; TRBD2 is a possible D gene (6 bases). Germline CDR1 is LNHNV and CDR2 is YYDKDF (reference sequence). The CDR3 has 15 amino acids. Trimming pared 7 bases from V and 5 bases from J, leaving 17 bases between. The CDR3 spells CATTPLASETGELFF. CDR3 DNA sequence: TGTGCCACCACTCCACTAGCCTCCGAGACCGGGGAGCTGTTTTTT.

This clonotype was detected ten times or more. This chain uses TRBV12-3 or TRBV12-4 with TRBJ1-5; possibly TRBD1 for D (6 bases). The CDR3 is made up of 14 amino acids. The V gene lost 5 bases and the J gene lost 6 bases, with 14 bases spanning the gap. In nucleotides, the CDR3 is TGTGCCAGCAGTCCCTGGGGGGCGCGTCAGCCCCAGCATTTT. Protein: CASSPWGARQPQHF.

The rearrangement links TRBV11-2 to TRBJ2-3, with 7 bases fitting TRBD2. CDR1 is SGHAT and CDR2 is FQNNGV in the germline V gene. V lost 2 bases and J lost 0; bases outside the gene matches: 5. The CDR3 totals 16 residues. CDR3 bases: TGTGCCAGCAGCTTATTCCCTAGCGGCAGCACAGATACGCAGTATTTT. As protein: CASSLFPSGSTDTQYF.

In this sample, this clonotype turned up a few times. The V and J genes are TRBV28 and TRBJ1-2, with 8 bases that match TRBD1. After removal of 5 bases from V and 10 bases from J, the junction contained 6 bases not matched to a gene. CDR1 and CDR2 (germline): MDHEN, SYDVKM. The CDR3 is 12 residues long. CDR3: CASSTRQGYYTF. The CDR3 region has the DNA TGTGCCAGCAGTACCCGACAGGGGTACTACACCTTC.

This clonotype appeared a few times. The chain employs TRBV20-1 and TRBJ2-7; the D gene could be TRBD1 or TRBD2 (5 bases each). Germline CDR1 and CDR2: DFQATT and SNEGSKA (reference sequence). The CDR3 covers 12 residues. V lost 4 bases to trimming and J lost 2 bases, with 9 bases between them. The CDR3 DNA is TGCAGTGCTAACCGGGACGCCTACGAGCAGTACTTC. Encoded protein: CSANRDAYEQYF.

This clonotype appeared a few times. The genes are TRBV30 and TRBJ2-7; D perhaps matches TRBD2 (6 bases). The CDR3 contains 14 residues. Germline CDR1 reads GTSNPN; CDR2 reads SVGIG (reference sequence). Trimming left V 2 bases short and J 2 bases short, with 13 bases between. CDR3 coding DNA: TGTGCCTGGAGTACCAGCGGGCGTCCCTACGAGCAGTACTTC. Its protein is CAWSTSGRPYEQYF.

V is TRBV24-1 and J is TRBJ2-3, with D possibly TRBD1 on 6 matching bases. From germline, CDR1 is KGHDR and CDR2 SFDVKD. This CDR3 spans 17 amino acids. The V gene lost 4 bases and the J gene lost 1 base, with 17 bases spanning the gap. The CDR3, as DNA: TGTGCCACCAGTGACTTCACAAGACAGGCGGGCACAGATACGCAGTATTTT. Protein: CATSDFTRQAGTDTQYF.

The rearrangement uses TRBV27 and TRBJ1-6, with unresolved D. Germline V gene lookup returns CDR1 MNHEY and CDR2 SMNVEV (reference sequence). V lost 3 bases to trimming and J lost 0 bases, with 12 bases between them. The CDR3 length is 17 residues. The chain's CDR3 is CASSFKSHASYNSPLHF. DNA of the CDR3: TGTGCCAGCAGTTTCAAGTCCCACGCCTCCTATAATTCACCCCTCCACTTT.

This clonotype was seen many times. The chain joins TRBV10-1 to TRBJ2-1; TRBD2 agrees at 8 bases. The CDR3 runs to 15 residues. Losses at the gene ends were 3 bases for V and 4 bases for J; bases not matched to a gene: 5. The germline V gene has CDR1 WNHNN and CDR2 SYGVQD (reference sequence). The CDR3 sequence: CASSDGGRQYNEQFF. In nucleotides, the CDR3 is TGCGCCAGCAGTGATGGCGGGAGGCAATACAATGAGCAGTTCTTC.

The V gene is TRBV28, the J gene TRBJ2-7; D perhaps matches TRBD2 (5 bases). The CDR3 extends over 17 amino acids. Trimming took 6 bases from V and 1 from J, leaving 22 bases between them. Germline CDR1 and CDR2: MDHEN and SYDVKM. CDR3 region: CASSGTLGDNGSYEQYF. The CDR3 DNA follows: TGTGCCAGCAGCGGAACCCTCGGGGATAACGGTTCCTACGAGCAGTACTTC. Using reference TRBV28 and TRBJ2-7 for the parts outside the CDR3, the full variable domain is DVKVTQSSRYLVKRTGEKVFLECVQDMDHENMFWYRQDPGLGLRLIYFSYDVKMKEKGDIPEGYSVSREKKERFSLILESASTNQTSMYLCASSGTLGDNGSYEQYFGPGTRLTVT.

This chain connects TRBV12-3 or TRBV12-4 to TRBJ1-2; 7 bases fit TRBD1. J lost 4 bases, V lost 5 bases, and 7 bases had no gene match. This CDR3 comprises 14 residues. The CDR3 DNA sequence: TGTGCCAGCAGTCCGGGACAGATAGCCTATGGCTACACCTTC. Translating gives CASSPGQIAYGYTF.

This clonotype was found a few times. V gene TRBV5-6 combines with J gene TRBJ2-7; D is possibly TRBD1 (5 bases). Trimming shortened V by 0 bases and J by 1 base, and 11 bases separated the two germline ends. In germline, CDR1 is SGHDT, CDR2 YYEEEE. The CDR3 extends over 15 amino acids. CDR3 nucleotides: TGTGCCAGCAGCTTGGTGGGGCCCCCATCCTACGAGCAGTACTTC. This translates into CASSLVGPPSYEQYF.

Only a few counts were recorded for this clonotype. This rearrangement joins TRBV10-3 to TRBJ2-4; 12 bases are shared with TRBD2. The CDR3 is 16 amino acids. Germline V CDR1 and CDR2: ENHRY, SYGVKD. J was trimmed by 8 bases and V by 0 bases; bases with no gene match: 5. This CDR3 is CAISESPSGGGDIQYF. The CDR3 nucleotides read TGTGCCATCAGTGAGTCGCCTAGCGGGGGGGGCGACATTCAGTACTTC.

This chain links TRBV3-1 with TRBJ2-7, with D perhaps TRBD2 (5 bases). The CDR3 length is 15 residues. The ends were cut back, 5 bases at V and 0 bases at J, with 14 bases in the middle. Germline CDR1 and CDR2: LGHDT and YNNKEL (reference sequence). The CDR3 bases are TGTGCCAGCAGCGCGGCAGCGGAGAGCTCCTACGAGCAGTACTTC. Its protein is CASSAAAESSYEQYF.

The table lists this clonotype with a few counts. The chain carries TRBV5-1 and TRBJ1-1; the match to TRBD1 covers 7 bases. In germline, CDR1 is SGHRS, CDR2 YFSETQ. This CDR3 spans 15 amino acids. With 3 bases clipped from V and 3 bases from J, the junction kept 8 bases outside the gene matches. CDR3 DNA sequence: TGCGCCAGCAGCTCCACGACAGGGACGGACACTGAAGCTTTCTTT. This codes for CASSSTTGTDTEAFF.